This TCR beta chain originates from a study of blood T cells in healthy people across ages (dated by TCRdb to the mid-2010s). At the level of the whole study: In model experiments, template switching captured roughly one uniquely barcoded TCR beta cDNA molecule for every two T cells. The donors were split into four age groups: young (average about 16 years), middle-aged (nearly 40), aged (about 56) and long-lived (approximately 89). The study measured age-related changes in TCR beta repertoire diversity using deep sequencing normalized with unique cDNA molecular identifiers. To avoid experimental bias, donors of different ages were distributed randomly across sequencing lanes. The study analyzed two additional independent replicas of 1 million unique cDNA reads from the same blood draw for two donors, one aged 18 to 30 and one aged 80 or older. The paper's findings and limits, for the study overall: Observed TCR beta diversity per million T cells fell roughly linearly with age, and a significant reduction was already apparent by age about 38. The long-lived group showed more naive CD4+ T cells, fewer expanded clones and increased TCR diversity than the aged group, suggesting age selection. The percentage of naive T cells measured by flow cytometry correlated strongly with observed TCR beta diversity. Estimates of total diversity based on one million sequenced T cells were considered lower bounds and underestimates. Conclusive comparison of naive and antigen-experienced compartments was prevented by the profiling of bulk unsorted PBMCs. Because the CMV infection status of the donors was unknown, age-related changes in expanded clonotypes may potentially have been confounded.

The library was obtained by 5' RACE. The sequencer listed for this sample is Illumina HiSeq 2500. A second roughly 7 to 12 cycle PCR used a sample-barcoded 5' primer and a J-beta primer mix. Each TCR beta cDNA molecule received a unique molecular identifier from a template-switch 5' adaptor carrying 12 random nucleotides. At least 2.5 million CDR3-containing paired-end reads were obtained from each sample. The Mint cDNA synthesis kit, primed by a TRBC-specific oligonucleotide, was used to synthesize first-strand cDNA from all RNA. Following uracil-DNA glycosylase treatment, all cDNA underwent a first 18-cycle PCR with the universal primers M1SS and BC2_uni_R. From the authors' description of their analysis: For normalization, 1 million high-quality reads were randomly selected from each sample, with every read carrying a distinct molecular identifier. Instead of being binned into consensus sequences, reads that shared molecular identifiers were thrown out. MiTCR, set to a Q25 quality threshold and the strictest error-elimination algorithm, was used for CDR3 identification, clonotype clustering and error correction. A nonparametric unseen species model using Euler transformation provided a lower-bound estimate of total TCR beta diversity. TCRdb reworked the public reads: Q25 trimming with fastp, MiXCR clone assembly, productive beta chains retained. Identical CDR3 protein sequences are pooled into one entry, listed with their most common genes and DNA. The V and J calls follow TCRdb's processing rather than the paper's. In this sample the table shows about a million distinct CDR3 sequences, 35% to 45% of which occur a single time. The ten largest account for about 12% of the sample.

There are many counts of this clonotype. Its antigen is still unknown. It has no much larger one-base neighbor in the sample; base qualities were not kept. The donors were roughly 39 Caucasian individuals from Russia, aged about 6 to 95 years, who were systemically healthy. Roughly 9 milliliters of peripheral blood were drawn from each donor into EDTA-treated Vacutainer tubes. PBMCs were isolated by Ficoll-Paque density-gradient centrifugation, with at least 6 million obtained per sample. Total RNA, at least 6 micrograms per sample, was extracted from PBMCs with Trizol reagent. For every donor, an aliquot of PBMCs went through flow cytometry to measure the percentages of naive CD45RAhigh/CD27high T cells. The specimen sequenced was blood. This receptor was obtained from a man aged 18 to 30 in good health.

The DNA reads TGTGCCAGCTCACCACCGCGCACAGATACGCAGTATTTT. This is translated as CASSPPRTDTQYF. The rearranged segments are TRBV18 and TRBJ2-3; there is no confident call for the D gene. The CDR3 numbers 13 residues from cysteine through phenylalanine. Only the CDR3 DNA stays, 39 bases, in frame from base 1. The germline V gene specifies KGHSH as CDR1 and LQKENI as CDR2. V is pared back by 0 bases and J by 1 base, with 2 bases lying between the germline termini.